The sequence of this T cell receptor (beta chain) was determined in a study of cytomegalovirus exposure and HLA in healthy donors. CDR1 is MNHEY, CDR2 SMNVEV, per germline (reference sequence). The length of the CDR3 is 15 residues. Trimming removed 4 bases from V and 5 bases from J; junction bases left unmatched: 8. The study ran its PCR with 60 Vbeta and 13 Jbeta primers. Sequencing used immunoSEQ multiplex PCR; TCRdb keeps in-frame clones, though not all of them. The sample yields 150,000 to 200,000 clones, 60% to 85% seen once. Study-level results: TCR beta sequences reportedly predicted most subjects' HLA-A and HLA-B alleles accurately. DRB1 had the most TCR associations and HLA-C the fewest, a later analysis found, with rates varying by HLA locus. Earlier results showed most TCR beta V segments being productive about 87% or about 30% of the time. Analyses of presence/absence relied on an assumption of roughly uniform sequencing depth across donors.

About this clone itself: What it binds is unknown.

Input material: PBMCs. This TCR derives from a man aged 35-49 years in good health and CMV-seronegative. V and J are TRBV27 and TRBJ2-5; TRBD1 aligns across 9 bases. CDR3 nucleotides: TGTGCCAGCAGTTCAATGCGACAGGGGGTCGAGACCCAGTACTTC. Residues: CASSSMRQGVETQYF.